Described below is a single T cell receptor (beta chain) sequence and its context. On cycle 4 day 1 and cycle 7 day 1, as well as at baseline, blood was sampled. Produced via immunoSEQ multiplex PCR; TCRdb's table is partial and in-frame only. The table has fewer than 95,000 clones, roughly 80% seen once. Trimming removed 1 base from V and 0 bases from J, with 10 bases in between. CDR3 length: 15 residues. Germline CDR1 is LNHDA and CDR2 is SQIVND (reference sequence). The data were obtained in a study of OX40 agonist ivuxolimab in advanced cancers. The rearrangement uses TRBV19 and TRBJ2-7; D is perhaps TRBD1 (6 bases). The receptor's source is an adult with an advanced solid tumor such as melanoma, head and neck, liver or kidney cancer. This specimen was CD4+ or CD8+ T cells sorted from blood, taken in a trial of the OX40 agonist ivuxolimab. CDR3 loop: CASSIAAGDSYEQYV. The DNA for the CDR3 is TGTGCCAGTAGTATAGCGGCAGGGGACTCCTACGAGCAGTACGTC.